The 19 T cell receptor beta chains below all came from one sample that was sequenced in a study of CD8 T cells in Susac syndrome. RNA, at roughly 0.45 to 1 ug, was reverse transcribed with random hexamers. TCRdb independently ran MiXCR on the immunoSEQ multiplex PCR reads; one entry per CDR3 protein. The table lists some 190,000 distinct CDR3 sequences, 90% to 95% of them singletons, with approximately 0.094% in the top ten. The sequenced material came from CD4+ T cells from PBMCs. These receptors came from a human donor in good health.

The chain couples TRBV25-1 to TRBJ1-2; weak D call: TRBD1 (5 bases). V was pared by 4 bases and J by 7 bases, with 25 bases between. Germline assignment: CDR1 MGHDK and CDR2 SYGVNS. The CDR3 is made up of 17 amino acids. The chain's CDR3 is CASSGPGRGMGDRGYTF. DNA of the CDR3: TGTGCCAGCAGTGGGCCGGGCCGCGGGATGGGGGACCGTGGCTACACCTTC.

The CDR3 loop reads CASSDLAGGDNEQFF. DNA of the CDR3: TGTGCCAGCAGTGATCTAGCGGGAGGAGACAATGAGCAGTTCTTC. The J gene is TRBJ2-1, the V gene TRBV2, with 11 bases aligning to TRBD2. Unmatched junction bases numbered 3, after V lost 3 bases and J lost 5 bases. The CDR3 totals 15 residues. CDR1 is SNHLY and CDR2 is FYNNEI in the germline V gene.

The chain joins TRBV5-1 to TRBJ2-2; TRBD1 agrees at 7 bases. V lost 4 bases and J lost 8; bases outside the gene matches: 5. The CDR3 is 13 amino acids. CDR1 is SGHRS, CDR2 YFSETQ, per germline. The CDR3, as DNA: TGCGCCAGCAGCCTACAGGGGTCTGGGGAGCTGTTTTTT. It yields the protein CASSLQGSGELFF.

The CDR3 loop is CASSTGQLNQPQHF. DNA of the CDR3: TGTGCCAGCAGCACGGGACAGCTCAATCAGCCCCAGCATTTT. This chain uses TRBV7-2 with TRBJ1-5; 7 nucleotides match TRBD1. V trimming: 5 bases; J trimming: 3 bases; junction bases outside the gene matches: 4. CDR3 length: 14 amino acids. From germline, CDR1 is SGHTA and CDR2 FQGNSA.

This chain connects TRBV4-3 to TRBJ1-2; tentative D call: TRBD1 (6 bases). The CDR3 has 15 amino acids. Per the germline V gene, CDR1 is LGHNA and CDR2 is YSLEER. Trimming cost V 0 bases and J 4 bases, with 12 bases left between them. The CDR3 DNA is TGCGCCAGCAGCCAAGATTCCGGGGGGGCCTATGGCTACACCTTC. Residues: CASSQDSGGAYGYTF.

The chain couples TRBV20-1 to TRBJ1-5, with D unresolved. In germline, CDR1 is DFQATT, CDR2 SNEGSKA (reference sequence). Trimming took off 3 bases at V and 1 base at J, with 13 bases between the two ends. The CDR3 covers 15 residues. CDR3 sequence: CSARAAATSNQPQHF. CDR3 nucleotide sequence: TGCAGTGCTAGGGCCGCGGCGACCAGCAATCAGCCCCAGCATTTT.

The V call is TRBV5-1, the J call TRBJ2-5; tentatively, D is TRBD1 or TRBD2 (5 bases each). Looked up from germline, CDR1 is SGHRS and CDR2 is YFSETQ. The CDR3 spans 16 residues. V was shortened by 1 base and J by 5 bases, with 18 bases between the two germline ends. The CDR3 region is CASSLTPGPEKETQYF. The CDR3 DNA follows: TGCGCCAGCAGCTTGACCCCGGGGCCCGAAAAGGAGACCCAGTACTTC.

This chain links TRBV29-1 with TRBJ2-3; D unresolved. The CDR3 is 12 residues long. In germline, CDR1 is SQVTM, CDR2 ANQGSEA. Trimming removed 7 bases at V and 0 bases at J, with 8 bases between. The CDR3 DNA sequence: TGCAGCGGTCTGACTAGCACAGATACGCAGTATTTT. Its translation is CSGLTSTDTQYF.

The chain recombines TRBV10-3 with TRBJ2-1, with 8 bases identical to TRBD2. From germline, CDR1 is ENHRY and CDR2 SYGVKD. V was clipped by 10 bases and J by 5 bases; unmatched bases: 4. The CDR3 runs 12 residues. CDR3 in DNA: TGTGCCACTGGAGCGGGAGACAATGAGCAGTTCTTC. Translating gives CATGAGDNEQFF.

This chain uses TRBV3-1 with TRBJ2-7, with D unclear. Germline V CDR1 and CDR2: LGHDT, YNNKEL (reference sequence). The CDR3 consists of 14 residues. V lost 3 bases and J lost 2, with 11 bases in between. This chain's CDR3 is CASSHPSRPYEQYF. Written as DNA, the CDR3 is TGTGCCAGCAGCCACCCCTCCAGACCCTACGAGCAGTACTTC.

This clonotype was found a few times. The chain combines TRBV3-1 with TRBJ2-2, with D unclear. Trimming took off 5 bases at V and 1 base at J, with 2 bases between the two ends. Germline lookup yields CDR1 LGHDT and CDR2 YNNKEL (reference sequence). The CDR3 consists of 12 residues. The CDR3 DNA is TGTGCCAGCAGCTTGAACACCGGGGAGCTGTTTTTT. Protein sequence: CASSLNTGELFF.

This clonotype was detected once. J is TRBJ2-3 and V is TRBV14; no clear D gene. The CDR3 extends over 13 amino acids. The ends were cut back, 0 bases at V and 4 bases at J, with 5 bases in the middle. CDR1 and CDR2 (germline): SGHDN, FVKESK. The CDR3 region is CASSQDQADTQYF. CDR3 in DNA: TGTGCCAGCAGCCAAGATCAGGCAGATACGCAGTATTTT.

The J gene is TRBJ1-5, the V gene TRBV15, with unresolved D. CDR1 is LNHNV and CDR2 is YYDKDF in the germline V gene (reference sequence). V lost 0 bases and J lost 6, with 6 bases in between. This CDR3 spans 13 amino acids. The CDR3 here is CATSRENFQPQHF. The CDR3, as DNA: TGTGCCACCAGCAGAGAAAACTTTCAGCCCCAGCATTTT.

The rearrangement joins TRBV3-1 to TRBJ1-4; 7 positions agree with TRBD1. Germline V gene lookup returns CDR1 LGHDT and CDR2 YNNKEL (reference sequence). The CDR3 has 14 residues. J was trimmed by 8 bases and V by 3 bases; bases with no gene match: 6. The CDR3: CASSHSGTAEKLFF. CDR3 coding DNA: TGTGCCAGCAGCCATTCCGGGACAGCCGAAAAACTGTTTTTT.

The rearrangement uses TRBV29-1 and TRBJ1-1; D is undetermined. Germline CDR1 and CDR2: SQVTM and ANQGSEA. V was cut by 4 bases and J by 7 bases, with 7 bases left in between. The CDR3 runs to 10 residues. CDR3 in amino acids: CSVVGVEAFF. As DNA, the CDR3 is TGCAGCGTTGTAGGAGTTGAAGCTTTCTTT.

The sample holds a few counts of this clonotype. V and J are TRBV7-8 and TRBJ2-4; no reliable D call. Germline loops: CDR1 SGHVS, CDR2 FQNEAQ. The CDR3 extends over 13 amino acids. Trimming removed 1 base from V and 8 bases from J, with 9 bases in between. CDR3 DNA: TGTGCCAGCAGCTTAGTAGGACGGGACATTCAGTACTTC. This codes for CASSLVGRDIQYF.

The gene calls are TRBV20-1 and TRBJ2-4, with D maybe TRBD1 (5 bases). CDR1 is DFQATT and CDR2 is SNEGSKA in the germline V gene (reference sequence). This CDR3 is 13 amino acids long. V was trimmed by 5 bases and J by 2 bases, leaving 10 bases between them. The CDR3 sequence is CSAAKGTKNIQYF. In DNA, the CDR3 is TGCAGTGCTGCGAAGGGGACCAAAAACATTCAGTACTTC.

The V and J genes are TRBV25-1 and TRBJ2-7; D uncertain. Germline loops: CDR1 MGHDK, CDR2 SYGVNS. Deletions cut 1 base from V and 3 bases from J, with 13 bases between. The CDR3 length is 15 residues. CDR3 region: CASSECRRPSYEQYV. DNA for the CDR3: TGTGCCAGCAGTGAATGCCGGAGACCGAGCTACGAGCAGTACGTC.

This clonotype occurred once. The rearrangement uses TRBV5-4 and TRBJ2-7; tentative D call: TRBD1 (5 bases). This CDR3 is 14 amino acids long. Germline CDR1 reads SGHNT; CDR2 reads YYREEE (reference sequence). V lost 3 bases and J lost 1, with 11 bases in between. The CDR3 loop is CASSYTGSSYEQYF. In DNA, the CDR3 is TGTGCCAGCAGCTATACAGGTTCTTCCTACGAGCAGTACTTC. The full variable domain, its missing parts supplied by reference TRBV5-4 and TRBJ2-7, is ETGVTQSPTHLIKTRGQQVTLRCSSQSGHNTVSWYQQALGQGPQFIFQYYREEENGRGNFPPRFSGLQFPNYSSELNVNALELDDSALYLCASSYTGSSYEQYFGPGTRLTVT.